Presented here are 9 T cell receptor beta chains from one specimen sequenced in a study of tissue T cells after allogeneic stem cell transplantation. Clones were read by immunoSEQ multiplex PCR, and TCRdb kept only the in-frame ones, dropping some. The sample has about 26,000 clones, about 90% seen once. This sample comprised blood, obtained before transplantation. The receptors were sampled from a male donor aged 60 or over who later had graft-versus-host disease after an allogeneic stem cell transplant.

The chain is built from TRBV19 and TRBJ2-2, with D hard to call. Trimming took off 8 bases at V and 2 bases at J, with 15 bases between the two ends. CDR1 and CDR2 (germline): LNHDA, SQIVND (reference sequence). This CDR3 region has 15 residues. For the CDR3, the DNA is TGTGCCAGTCAACCCCAGATAATAAACACCGGGGAGCTGTTTTTT. Its protein product is CASQPQIINTGELFF.

This sequence joins TRBV5-6 and TRBJ1-3; D uncertain. Germline lookup yields CDR1 SGHDT and CDR2 YYEEEE. CDR3 length equals 15 residues. The ends were cut back, 0 bases at V and 1 base at J, with 8 bases in the middle. Written as DNA, the CDR3 is TGTGCCAGCAGCTTGGCGGGGTTTTCTGGAAACACCATATATTTT. It is translated as CASSLAGFSGNTIYF.

V is TRBV19 and J is TRBJ2-7, with unresolved D. Germline V lookup: CDR1 LNHDA, CDR2 SQIVND (reference sequence). Deletions cut 3 bases from V and 3 bases from J, with 6 bases between. This CDR3 contains 12 residues. CDR3 residues: CASSIPGYEQYF. The CDR3 coding sequence is TGTGCCAGTAGTATCCCAGGCTACGAGCAGTACTTC.

The gene calls are TRBV5-4 and TRBJ2-1; D is possibly TRBD2 (6 bases). The CDR3 extends over 15 amino acids. The germline CDR1 and CDR2 sequences are SGHNT and YYREEE (reference sequence). The CDR3 sequence: CGLRLARDSLDEQFF. The DNA for the CDR3 is TGTGGCCTACGGCTAGCGAGAGACTCGTTGGATGAGCAGTTCTTC.

This chain joins TRBV3-1 (or the pseudogene TRBV3-2) and TRBJ2-7, with 8 bases identical to TRBD1. With V trimmed by 0 bases and J by 2 bases, 3 bases remained unmatched. Germline lookup yields CDR1 LGHDT and CDR2 YNNKEL (reference sequence). The CDR3 length is 15 residues. CDR3 residues: CASSQDGTGAYEQYF. The CDR3 DNA reads as TGTGCCAGCAGCCAAGACGGGACAGGAGCCTACGAGCAGTACTTC.

The gene calls are TRBV6-2 or TRBV6-3 and TRBJ2-1, with TRBD2 identical over 8 bases. The CDR3 has 17 amino acids. Per the germline V gene, CDR1 is MNHEY and CDR2 is SVGEGT. Losses at the gene ends were 5 bases for V and 4 bases for J; bases not matched to a gene: 13. The CDR3 DNA sequence: TGTGCCAGCAGTGACCCAGGGCTGCGGGGGGCTTACAATGAGCAGTTCTTC. Protein product: CASSDPGLRGAYNEQFF.

The V and J genes are TRBV6-5 and TRBJ1-3, with TRBD1 as a possible D gene (6 bases). This CDR3 comprises 14 residues. V lost 9 bases to trimming and J lost 0 bases, with 12 bases between them. CDR1 and CDR2 (germline): MNHEY, SVGAGI. The CDR3 sequence: CASWGPSSGNTIYF. CDR3 sequence (DNA): TGTGCCAGTTGGGGGCCAAGCTCTGGAAACACCATATATTTT.

The chain couples TRBV5-1 to TRBJ2-3; 12 bases align to TRBD2. Losses at the gene ends were 4 bases for V and 3 bases for J; bases not matched to a gene: 6. Germline V lookup: CDR1 SGHRS, CDR2 YFSETQ. There are 16 residues in the CDR3. The CDR3 here is CASSVPGTSGTDTQYF. The CDR3 nucleotides read TGCGCCAGCAGCGTTCCCGGGACTAGCGGGACAGATACGCAGTATTTT. Full variable domain (outside the CDR3, taken from reference TRBV5-1 and TRBJ2-3): KAGVTQTPRYLIKTRGQQVTLSCSPISGHRSVSWYQQTPGQGLQFLFEYFSETQRNKGNFPGRFSGRQFSNSRSEMNVSTLELGDSALYLCASSVPGTSGTDTQYFGPGTRLTVL.

V gene TRBV25-1 combines with J gene TRBJ2-7, with D perhaps matching TRBD1 or TRBD2 (5 bases each). Per germline, CDR1 MGHDK and CDR2 SYGVNS. The length of the CDR3 is 13 residues. V lost 1 base to trimming and J lost 5 bases, with 9 bases between them. In DNA form, the CDR3 reads TGTGCCAGCAGTGAATTTCGGGGCCACGAGCAGTACTTC. It codes for CASSEFRGHEQYF.